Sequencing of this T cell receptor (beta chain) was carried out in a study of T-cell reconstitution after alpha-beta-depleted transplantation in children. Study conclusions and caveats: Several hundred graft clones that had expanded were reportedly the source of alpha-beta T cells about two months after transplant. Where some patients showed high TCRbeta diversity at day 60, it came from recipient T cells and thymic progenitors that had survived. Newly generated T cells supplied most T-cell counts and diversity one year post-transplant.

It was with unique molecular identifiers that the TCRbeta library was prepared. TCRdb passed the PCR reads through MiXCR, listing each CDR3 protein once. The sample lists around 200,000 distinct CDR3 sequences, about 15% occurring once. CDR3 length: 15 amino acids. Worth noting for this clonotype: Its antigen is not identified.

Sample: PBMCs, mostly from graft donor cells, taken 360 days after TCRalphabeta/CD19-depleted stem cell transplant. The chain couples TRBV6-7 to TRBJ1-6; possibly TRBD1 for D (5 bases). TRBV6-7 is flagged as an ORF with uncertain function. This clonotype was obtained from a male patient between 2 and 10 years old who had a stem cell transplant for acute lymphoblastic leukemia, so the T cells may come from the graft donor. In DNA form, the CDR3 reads TGTGGCCAGGCTCCGGGGGGGGGGAACAATTCACCCCTCCACTTT. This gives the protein CGQAPGGGNNSPLHF.